This passage covers 15 T cell receptor beta chains from one sample sequenced in a study of T cell responses to AZD1222 COVID-19 vaccine. Using immunoSEQ multiplex PCR, the repertoire was profiled, and TCRdb retains in-frame clones only, with some absent. The sample holds some 110,000 clones; about 80% are singletons and the top ten take about 9.7%. Sequences were derived from peripheral blood, sampled on day 0 of AZD1222 vaccination. Receptors originate from an adult in good health.

The rearrangement joins TRBV4-3 to TRBJ1-5; D unresolved. With 0 bases removed from V and 7 bases from J, the gap between germline ends came to 7 bases. This CDR3 is 13 amino acids long. CDR1 is LGHNA, CDR2 YSLEER, per germline. The chain's CDR3 is CASSQDIGQPQHF. DNA for the CDR3: TGCGCCAGCAGCCAAGATATTGGCCAGCCCCAGCATTTT.

This clone was seen a few times. The rearrangement uses TRBV15 and TRBJ2-2; D ambiguous. V was shortened by 0 bases and J by 6 bases, with 5 bases between the two germline ends. The CDR3 length is 13 residues. In germline, CDR1 is LNHNV, CDR2 YYDKDF (reference sequence). CDR3 amino acids: CATSRERPGELFF. CDR3 in DNA: TGTGCCACCAGCAGAGAAAGACCCGGGGAGCTGTTTTTT.

J is TRBJ2-7 and V is TRBV6-5, with TRBD1 matching over 10 bases. Trimming removed 0 bases from V and 0 bases from J; junction bases left unmatched: 2. The germline V gene encodes CDR1 MNHEY and CDR2 SVGAGI. This CDR3 has 16 amino acids. The CDR3 sequence: CASSYSRTGGSYEQYF. CDR3 DNA sequence: TGTGCCAGCAGTTACTCGAGGACAGGGGGCTCCTACGAGCAGTACTTC.

This chain connects TRBV5-4 to TRBJ2-1, with D possibly matching TRBD2 (6 bases). With 4 bases removed from V and 11 bases from J, the gap between germline ends came to 25 bases. Germline CDR1 is SGHNT and CDR2 is YYREEE (reference sequence). The CDR3 covers 16 residues. The CDR3 DNA is TGTGCCAGCAGCCCCGGAAGACTAGTTCCCGGGGCCAAGCAGTTCTTC. It is translated as CASSPGRLVPGAKQFF.

This clone appeared a single time. The V gene is TRBV19, the J gene TRBJ2-7; 9 nucleotides agree with TRBD1. The CDR3 runs 15 residues. After removal of 5 bases from V and 1 base from J, the junction contained 6 bases not matched to a gene. Looked up from germline, CDR1 is LNHDA and CDR2 is SQIVND (reference sequence). The CDR3 loop is CASSSPGTGSYEQYF. The CDR3 nucleotides are TGTGCCAGTAGTTCCCCCGGGACAGGGTCCTACGAGCAGTACTTC.

This chain joins TRBV4-2 and TRBJ2-7; D is possibly TRBD1 (7 bases). V was clipped by 4 bases and J by 4 bases, with 20 bases between them. Germline CDR1 is LGHNA and CDR2 is YNFKEQ. The CDR3 consists of 16 residues. The CDR3 sequence is CASSPGTAREKYEQYF. Here the CDR3 DNA reads TGTGCCAGCAGCCCGGGGACAGCCCGGGAGAAATACGAGCAGTACTTC.

J is TRBJ2-3 and V is TRBV7-3; 8 bases agree with TRBD2. There are 16 residues in the CDR3. V was clipped by 1 base and J by 0 bases; unmatched bases: 3. The germline V gene has CDR1 SGHTA and CDR2 FQGTGA. CDR3 amino acids: CASSLMASGSTDTQYF. As DNA, the CDR3 is TGTGCCAGCAGCTTAATGGCTAGCGGGAGCACAGATACGCAGTATTTT.

The chain uses TRBV19 and TRBJ1-1; 10 bases match TRBD1. The CDR3 has 14 residues. V was pared by 6 bases and J by 6 bases, with 7 bases of the junction left unmatched. CDR1 and CDR2 from the germline V gene are LNHDA and SQIVND (reference sequence). The CDR3 reads CASSATDRGSEAFF. The CDR3 DNA reads TGTGCCAGTAGCGCAACGGACAGGGGGTCTGAAGCTTTCTTT.

This chain uses TRBV18 with TRBJ2-7; tentatively, D is TRBD1 (5 bases). From germline, CDR1 is KGHSH and CDR2 LQKENI. This CDR3 comprises 13 residues. V lost 2 bases, J lost 1 base, and 6 bases lay in between. CDR3 sequence reads: CASSPDSSYEQYF. In nucleotides, the CDR3 is TGTGCCAGCTCACCAGACAGTTCCTACGAGCAGTACTTC.

The J gene is TRBJ1-1, the V gene TRBV2, with D perhaps matching TRBD1 (5 bases). V lost 2 bases and J lost 9, with 22 bases in between. The germline gives CDR1 SNHLY, CDR2 FYNNEI. CDR3 length: 16 amino acids. Here the CDR3 DNA reads TGTGCCAGCAGTGAAAGAACCGACCCAGGGCGAAGAAAAGCTTTCTTT. As protein: CASSERTDPGRRKAFF. The variable domain in full, with the rest retrieved from reference TRBV2 and TRBJ1-1, is EPEVTQTPSHQVTQMGQEVILRCVPISNHLYFYWYRQILGQKVEFLVSFYNNEISEKSEIFDDQFSVERPDGSNFTLKIRSTKLEDSAMYFCASSERTDPGRRKAFFGQGTRLTVV.

This clone appeared a few times. The chain's CDR3 is CASSRLTGENSPLHF. As DNA, the CDR3 is TGTGCCAGCTCACGGTTGACAGGGGAAAATTCACCCCTCCACTTT. V and J are TRBV18 and TRBJ1-6; 8 bases are a match to TRBD1. The CDR3 has 15 residues. The trim removed 4 bases at V and 7 bases at J, leaving 6 bases unmatched. Germline V gene data show CDR1 as KGHSH and CDR2 as LQKENI.

Note on this clone: A read error may produce the germline difference seen at one junction end. The rearrangement joins TRBV5-1 to TRBJ1-2, with D hard to call. Germline V lookup: CDR1 SGHRS, CDR2 YFSETQ. The length of the CDR3 is 14 residues. In DNA form, the CDR3 reads TGCGCCAGCAGCCCGTCAACAGCTTCCTATGCCTACACCTTC. Translating it yields CASSPSTASYAYTF.

The chain uses TRBV6-6 and TRBJ1-1; TRBD1 might be the D (5 bases). Germline lookup yields CDR1 MNHNY and CDR2 SVGAGI (reference sequence). Trimming stripped 0 bases from V and 0 bases from J, with 8 bases between. The CDR3 length is 15 residues. Here the CDR3 reads CASSYSGDLNTEAFF. The DNA for the CDR3 is TGTGCCAGCAGTTACTCGGGGGATTTGAACACTGAAGCTTTCTTT.

This rearrangement joins TRBV7-2 to TRBJ1-5; D possibly corresponds to TRBD1 (5 bases). The CDR3 runs 15 residues. V gave up 6 bases and J gave up 5 bases, with 17 bases separating them. Germline CDR1 is SGHTA and CDR2 is FQGNSA. CDR3 in DNA: TGTGCCAGCAGTGATGGGCAGGGTGCTTATCAGCCCCAGCATTTT. Translating it yields CASSDGQGAYQPQHF.

In nucleotides, the CDR3 is TGCGCCAGCAGCCCGGAGGGGCGGACTAGCAGAAATGAGCAGTTCTTC. As protein: CASSPEGRTSRNEQFF. The J gene is TRBJ2-1, the V gene TRBV5-1; TRBD2 matches 8 bases. In germline, CDR1 is SGHRS, CDR2 YFSETQ. J was trimmed by 7 bases and V by 4 bases; bases with no gene match: 13. The CDR3 runs to 16 residues.